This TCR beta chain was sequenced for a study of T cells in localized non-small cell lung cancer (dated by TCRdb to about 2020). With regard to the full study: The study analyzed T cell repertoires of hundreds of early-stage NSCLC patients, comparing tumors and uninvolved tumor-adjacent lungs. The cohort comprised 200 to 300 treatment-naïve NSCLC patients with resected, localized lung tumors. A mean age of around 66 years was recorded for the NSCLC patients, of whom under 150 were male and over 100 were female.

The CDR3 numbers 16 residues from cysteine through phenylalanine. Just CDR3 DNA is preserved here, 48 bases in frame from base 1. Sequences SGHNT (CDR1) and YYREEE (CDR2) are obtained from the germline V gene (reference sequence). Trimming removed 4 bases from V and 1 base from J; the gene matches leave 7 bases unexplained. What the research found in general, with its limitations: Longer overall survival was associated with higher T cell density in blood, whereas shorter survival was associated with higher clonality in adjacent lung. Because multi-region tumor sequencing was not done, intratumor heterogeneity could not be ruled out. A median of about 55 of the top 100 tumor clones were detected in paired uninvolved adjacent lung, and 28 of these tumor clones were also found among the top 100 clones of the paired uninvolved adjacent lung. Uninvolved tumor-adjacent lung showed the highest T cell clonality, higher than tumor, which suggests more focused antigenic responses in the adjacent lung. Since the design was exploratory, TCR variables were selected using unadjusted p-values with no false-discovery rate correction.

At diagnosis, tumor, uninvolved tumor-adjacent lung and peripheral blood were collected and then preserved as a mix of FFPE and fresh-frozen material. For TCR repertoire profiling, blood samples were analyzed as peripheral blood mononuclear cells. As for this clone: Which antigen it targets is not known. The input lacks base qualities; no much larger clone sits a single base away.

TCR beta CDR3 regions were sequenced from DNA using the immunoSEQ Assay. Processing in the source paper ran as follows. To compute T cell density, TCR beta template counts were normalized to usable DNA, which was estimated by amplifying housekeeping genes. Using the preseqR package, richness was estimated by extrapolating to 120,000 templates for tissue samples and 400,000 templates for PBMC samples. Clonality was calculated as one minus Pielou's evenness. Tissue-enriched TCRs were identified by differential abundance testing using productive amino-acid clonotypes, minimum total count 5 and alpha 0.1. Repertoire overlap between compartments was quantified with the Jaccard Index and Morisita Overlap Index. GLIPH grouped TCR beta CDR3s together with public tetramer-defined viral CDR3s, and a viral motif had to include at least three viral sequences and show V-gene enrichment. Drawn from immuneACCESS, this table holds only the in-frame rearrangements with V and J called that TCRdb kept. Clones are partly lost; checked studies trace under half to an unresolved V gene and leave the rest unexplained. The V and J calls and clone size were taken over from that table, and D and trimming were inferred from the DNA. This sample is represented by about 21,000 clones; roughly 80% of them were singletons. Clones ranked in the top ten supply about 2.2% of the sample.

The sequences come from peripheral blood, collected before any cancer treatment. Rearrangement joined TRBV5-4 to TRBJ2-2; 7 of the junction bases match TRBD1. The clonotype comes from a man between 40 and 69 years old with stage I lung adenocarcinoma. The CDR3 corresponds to CASSGRGTENTGELFF. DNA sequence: TGTGCCAGCAGCGGGCGAGGGACAGAGAACACCGGGGAGCTGTTTTTT.